These 2 T cell receptor beta chains were sequenced from one sample in a study of blood T cell repertoires in COVID-19. Assay: immunoSEQ multiplex PCR; the TCRdb copy retains only in-frame clones and omits some. The repertoire includes some 260,000 clones, over 75% of them detected once, and around 0.7% sits in the top ten. What was sequenced was peripheral blood. These TCRs come from a human donor in a cohort sampled during active COVID-19.

The chain links TRBV28 to TRBJ2-7; no clear D gene. The CDR3 totals 12 residues. V gave up 6 bases and J gave up 11 bases, with 17 bases separating them. Germline V lookup: CDR1 MDHEN, CDR2 SYDVKM. The CDR3 is CASSRLSDLEYF. CDR3 nucleotides: TGTGCCAGCAGCCGGTTAAGTGATTTGGAGTACTTC. Looking up the rest from reference TRBV28 and TRBJ2-7 gives the full variable domain: DVKVTQSSRYLVKRTGEKVFLECVQDMDHENMFWYRQDPGLGLRLIYFSYDVKMKEKGDIPEGYSVSREKKERFSLILESASTNQTSMYLCASSRLSDLEYFGPGTRLTVT.

This clone was seen a few times. The chain combines TRBV7-2 with TRBJ2-3, with 11 bases matching TRBD2. The CDR3 extends over 18 amino acids. Germline V gene data show CDR1 as SGHTA and CDR2 as FQGNSA. Trimming removed 1 base from V and 0 bases from J; junction bases left unmatched: 6. CDR3 nucleotides: TGTGCCAGCAGCTTAGTTCATACTAGCGGGGGCAGCACAGATACGCAGTATTTT. Protein product: CASSLVHTSGGSTDTQYF.